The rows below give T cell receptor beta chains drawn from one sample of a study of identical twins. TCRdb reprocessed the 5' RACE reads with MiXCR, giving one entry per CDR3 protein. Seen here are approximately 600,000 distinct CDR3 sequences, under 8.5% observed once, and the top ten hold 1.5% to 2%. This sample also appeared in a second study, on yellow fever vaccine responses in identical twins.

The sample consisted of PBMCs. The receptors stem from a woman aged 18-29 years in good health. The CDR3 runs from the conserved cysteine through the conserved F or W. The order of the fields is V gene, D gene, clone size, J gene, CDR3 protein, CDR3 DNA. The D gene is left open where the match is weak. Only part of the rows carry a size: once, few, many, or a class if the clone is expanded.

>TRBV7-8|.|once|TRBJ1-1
CASSLGRGPLGAFF
TGTGCCAGCAGCTTGGGGCGGGGACCACTTGGTGCTTTCTTT
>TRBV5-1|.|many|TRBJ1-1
CASSLSEGLNTEAFF
TGCGCCAGCAGCTTGAGTGAGGGGTTGAACACTGAAGCTTTCTTT
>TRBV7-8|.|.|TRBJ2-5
CASGARRGPWETQYF
TGTGCCAGCGGAGCGAGGAGGGGGCCGTGGGAGACCCAGTACTTC
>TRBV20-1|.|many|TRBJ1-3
CSARGAASGNTIYF
TGCAGTGCTAGAGGGGCAGCCTCTGGAAACACCATATATTTT
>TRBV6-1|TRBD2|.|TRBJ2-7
CASTNLGLGYEQYF
TGTGCCAGCACTAACCTTGGACTAGGTTACGAGCAGTACTTC
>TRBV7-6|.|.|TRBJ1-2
CASSPGRDYYSLGYTF
TGTGCCAGCAGCCCCGGTCGGGACTACTATAGTTTAGGCTACACCTTC
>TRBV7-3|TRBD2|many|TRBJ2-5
CASSLNGGETQYF
TGTGCCAGCAGCTTAAACGGGGGGGAGACCCAGTACTTC
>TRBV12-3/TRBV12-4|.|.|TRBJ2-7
CASSSNYGNEQYF
TGTGCCAGCAGTTCAAACTACGGCAACGAGCAGTACTTC
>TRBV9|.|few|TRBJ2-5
CASSVTGGAARETQYF
TGTGCCAGCAGCGTAACTGGGGGCGCCGCCAGAGAGACCCAGTACTTC
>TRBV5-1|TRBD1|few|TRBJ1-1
CASSLAPRQGANTEAFF
TGCGCCAGCAGCTTGGCCCCGAGACAGGGGGCGAACACTGAAGCTTTCTTT
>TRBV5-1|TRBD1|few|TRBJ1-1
CASSLEGQGNMNTEAFF
TGCGCCAGCAGCTTGGAGGGACAGGGAAACATGAACACTGAAGCTTTCTTT
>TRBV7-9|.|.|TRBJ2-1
CASSLLATEQFF
TGTGCCAGCAGCCTTCTAGCGACTGAGCAGTTCTTC
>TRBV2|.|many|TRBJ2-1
CASNLRLREQFF
TGTGCCAGCAATCTCCGCCTACGGGAGCAGTTCTTC
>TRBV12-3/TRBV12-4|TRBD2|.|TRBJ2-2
CAGASGGDTGELFF
TGTGCCGGAGCTAGCGGGGGGGACACCGGGGAGCTGTTTTTT